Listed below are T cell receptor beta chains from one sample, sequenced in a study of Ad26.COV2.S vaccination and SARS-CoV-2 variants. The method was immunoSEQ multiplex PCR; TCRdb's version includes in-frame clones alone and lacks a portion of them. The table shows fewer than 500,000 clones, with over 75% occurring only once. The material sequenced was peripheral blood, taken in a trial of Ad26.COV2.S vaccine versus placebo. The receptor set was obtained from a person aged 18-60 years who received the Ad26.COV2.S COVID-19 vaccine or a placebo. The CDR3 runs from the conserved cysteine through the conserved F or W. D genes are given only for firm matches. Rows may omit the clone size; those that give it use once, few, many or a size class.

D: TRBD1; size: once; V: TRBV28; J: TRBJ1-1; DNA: TGTGCCAGCAGTCCCGACAGGGTCGGGTTTGGAGCTTTCTTT; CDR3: CASSPDRVGFGAFF
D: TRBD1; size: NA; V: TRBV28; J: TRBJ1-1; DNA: TGTGCCAGCAGTAACCTCCGGGACAGGGGTTTAACCCCTGGAAGGTTT; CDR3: CASSNLRDRGLTPGRF
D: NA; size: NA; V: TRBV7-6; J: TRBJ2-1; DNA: TGTGCCAGCAGCTTATCGGAGAACTCCTACAATGAGCAGTTCTTC; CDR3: CASSLSENSYNEQFF
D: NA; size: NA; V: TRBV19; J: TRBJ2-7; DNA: TGTGCCAGCCGGGCCCCCTCCAGCTACGAGCAGTACTTC; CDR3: CASRAPSSYEQYF
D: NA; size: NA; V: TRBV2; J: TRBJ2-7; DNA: TGTGCCAGCCTTAGGGCAGGGGGGACCTACGAGCAGTACTTC; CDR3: CASLRAGGTYEQYF
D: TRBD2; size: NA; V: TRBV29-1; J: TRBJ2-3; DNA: TGCAGCGTTGGATTGGTTAGCGGGAGCCCGGATACGCAGTATTTT; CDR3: CSVGLVSGSPDTQYF
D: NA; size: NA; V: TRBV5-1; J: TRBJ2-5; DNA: TGCGCCAGCAGTTTACAGGGACATCAAGAGACCCAGTACTTC; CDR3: CASSLQGHQETQYF
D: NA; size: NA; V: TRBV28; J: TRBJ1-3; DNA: TGTGCCAGCAGGGACTCTGGAAACACCATATATTTT; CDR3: CASRDSGNTIYF
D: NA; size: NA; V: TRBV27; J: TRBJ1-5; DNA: TGTGCCAGCAGTTCCCGGACAGTTCATAGCAATCAGCCCCAGCATTTT; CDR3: CASSSRTVHSNQPQHF
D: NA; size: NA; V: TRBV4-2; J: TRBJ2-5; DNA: TGTGCCAGCAGCCAAAGAGAGACCCAGTACTTC; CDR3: CASSQRETQYF
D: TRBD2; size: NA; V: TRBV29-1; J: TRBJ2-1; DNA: TGCAGCGTTGAGGGACTAGTTTTGGATGAGCAGTTCTTC; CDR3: CSVEGLVLDEQFF
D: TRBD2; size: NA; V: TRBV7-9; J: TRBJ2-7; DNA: TGTGCCAGCAGCACAGGGACTAGCGGGCACGAGCAGTACTTC; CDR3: CASSTGTSGHEQYF
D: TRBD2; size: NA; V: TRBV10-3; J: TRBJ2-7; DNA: TGTGCCATCAGGGGACTAGCGGGCGAGCAGTACTTC; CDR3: CAIRGLAGEQYF
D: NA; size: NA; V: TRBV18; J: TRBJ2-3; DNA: TGTGCCAGCTCACCAGGAGGGGTCACAGATACGCAGTATTTT; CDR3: CASSPGGVTDTQYF
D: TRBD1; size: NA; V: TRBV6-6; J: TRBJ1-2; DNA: TGTGCCAGCAGTTACTCAAACAGGGGGCACTATGGCTACACCTTC; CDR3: CASSYSNRGHYGYTF
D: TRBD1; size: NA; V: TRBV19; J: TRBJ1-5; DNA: TGTGCCAGTAGTATCGGACAGGGTGGCGGTCAGCCCCAGCATTTT; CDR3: CASSIGQGGGQPQHF
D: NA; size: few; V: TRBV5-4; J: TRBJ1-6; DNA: TGTGCCAGCAGCCACCGCCAACAGGGAGCGAGGCCACCCCTCCACTTT; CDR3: CASSHRQQGARPPLHF
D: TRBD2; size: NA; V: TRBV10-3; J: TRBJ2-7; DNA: TGTGCCATCAGGGAGTTGATAGCGGGGCCCTACGAGCAGTACTTC; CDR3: CAIRELIAGPYEQYF
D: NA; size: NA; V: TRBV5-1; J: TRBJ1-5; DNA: TGCGCCAGCAGCCTGGGTGCTTTAGACGGTAGCAATCAGCCCCAGCATTTT; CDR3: CASSLGALDGSNQPQHF
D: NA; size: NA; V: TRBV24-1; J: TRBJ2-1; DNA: TGTGCCACCAGTGATTTGCAGGGGCCGTTCTACAATGAGCAGTTCTTC; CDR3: CATSDLQGPFYNEQFF
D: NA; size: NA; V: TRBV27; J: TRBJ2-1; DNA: TGTGCCAGCAGTTCTTTCAATGAGCAGTTCTTC; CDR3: CASSSFNEQFF
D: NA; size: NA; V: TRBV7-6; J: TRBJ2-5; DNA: TGTGCCAGCTCGAATCAGCAAGAGACCCAGTACTTC; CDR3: CASSNQQETQYF
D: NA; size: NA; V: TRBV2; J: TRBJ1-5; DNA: TGTGCCAGCACTACGTTCGGAAACAATCAGCCCCAGCATTTT; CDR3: CASTTFGNNQPQHF
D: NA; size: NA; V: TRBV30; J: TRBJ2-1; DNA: TGTGCCTGGAGTGGTATAAGGTCCTACAATGAGCAGTTCTTC; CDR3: CAWSGIRSYNEQFF
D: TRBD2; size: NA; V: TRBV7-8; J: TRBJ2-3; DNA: TGTGCCAGCAGCCAAAAGGGACTAGCGGTCGGTAGTGCAGATACGCAGTATTTT; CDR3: CASSQKGLAVGSADTQYF
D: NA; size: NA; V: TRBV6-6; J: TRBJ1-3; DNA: TGTGCCAGCAGTTTCCAGGGAATAGGAAACACCATATATTTT; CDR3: CASSFQGIGNTIYF
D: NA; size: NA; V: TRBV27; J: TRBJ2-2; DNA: TGTGCCAGCAGTTTTCTGGACACCGGGGAGCTGTTTTTT; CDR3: CASSFLDTGELFF
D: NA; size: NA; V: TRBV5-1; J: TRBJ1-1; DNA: TGCGCCAGCACTAAGAACGCACCGGTGGTGGACACTGAAGCTTTCTTT; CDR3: CASTKNAPVVDTEAFF
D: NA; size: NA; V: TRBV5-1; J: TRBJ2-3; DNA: TGCGCCAGCAGGGACAACACAGATACGCAGTATTTT; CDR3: CASRDNTDTQYF
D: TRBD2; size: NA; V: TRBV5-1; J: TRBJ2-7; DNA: TGCGCCAGCAGCTGGGGCGGGAGGGCCCACGAGCAGTACTTC; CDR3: CASSWGGRAHEQYF
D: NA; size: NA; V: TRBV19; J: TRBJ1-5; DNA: TGTGCCAGTAGTATAGGGGTACAGCCCCAGCATTTT; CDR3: CASSIGVQPQHF
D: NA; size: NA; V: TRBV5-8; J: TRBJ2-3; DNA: TGTGCCAGCAGCTTTCCGGGTATAGCAGCCCAGTTTAGCACAGATACGCAGTATTTT; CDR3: CASSFPGIAAQFSTDTQYF
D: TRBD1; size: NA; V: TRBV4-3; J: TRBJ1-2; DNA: TGCGCCAGCAGCCAATACTCAGGGGGAGCAGGCTATGGCTACACCTTC; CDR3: CASSQYSGGAGYGYTF
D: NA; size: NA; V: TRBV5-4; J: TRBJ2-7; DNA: TGTGCCAGCAGGGATCGAGTGGGGGAGCAGTACTTC; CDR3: CASRDRVGEQYF
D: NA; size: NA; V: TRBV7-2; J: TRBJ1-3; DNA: TGTGCCAGCAGCGCCGACCAACAAACAGGCTTTGGAAACACCATATATTTT; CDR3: CASSADQQTGFGNTIYF
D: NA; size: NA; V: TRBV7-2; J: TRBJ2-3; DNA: TGTGCCAGCAGCCCCCGGGGCGCTAGCACAGATACGCAGTATTTT; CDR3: CASSPRGASTDTQYF
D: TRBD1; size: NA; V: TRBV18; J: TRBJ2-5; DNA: TGTGCCAGCTCACCAGACAGGGAAACCCAGTACTTC; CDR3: CASSPDRETQYF
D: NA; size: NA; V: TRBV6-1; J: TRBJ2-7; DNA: TGTGCCAGCAGTGAACCCAGCCTCTCCTACGAGCAGTACTTC; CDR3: CASSEPSLSYEQYF
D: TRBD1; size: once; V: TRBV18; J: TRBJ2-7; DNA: TGTGCCAGCTCACCCCTACGGGACAGAAGTTACGAGCAGTACTTC; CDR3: CASSPLRDRSYEQYF
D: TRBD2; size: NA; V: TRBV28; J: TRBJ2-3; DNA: TGTGCCAGCAGCCCCATCGGACTAGCGGGAGCTGGGGATACGCAGTATTTT; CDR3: CASSPIGLAGAGDTQYF
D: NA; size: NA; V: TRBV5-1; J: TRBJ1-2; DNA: TGCGCCAGCAGCCCCGATTATGATGGCTACACCTTC; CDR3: CASSPDYDGYTF
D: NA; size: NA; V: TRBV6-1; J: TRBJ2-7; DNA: TGTGCCAGCAGTGAAGTAAACAGGAGCTCCTACGAGCAGTACTTC; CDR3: CASSEVNRSSYEQYF
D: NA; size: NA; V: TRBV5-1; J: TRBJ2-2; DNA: TGCGCCAGCAGCGCCGTCGGGCCTATCACCGGGGAGCTGTTTTTT; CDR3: CASSAVGPITGELFF
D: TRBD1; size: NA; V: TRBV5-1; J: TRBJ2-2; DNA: TGCGCCAGCAGCTTGGCCGGGACAGGGGACGTAGGGGAGCTGTTTTTT; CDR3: CASSLAGTGDVGELFF
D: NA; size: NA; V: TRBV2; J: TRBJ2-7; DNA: TGTGCCTTCAACGTAGGGGGAGTTAATGGCGAGCAGTACTTC; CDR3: CAFNVGGVNGEQYF
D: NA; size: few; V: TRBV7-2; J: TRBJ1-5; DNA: TGTGCCAGCAGCACGTCGGGAGGCAATCAGCCCCAGCATTTT; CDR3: CASSTSGGNQPQHF
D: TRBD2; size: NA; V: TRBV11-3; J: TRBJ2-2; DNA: TGTGCCAGCAGCTTAGGACTAGCGGCCGGGGAGCTGTTTTTT; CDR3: CASSLGLAAGELFF
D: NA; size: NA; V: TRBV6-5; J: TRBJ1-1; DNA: TGTGCCAGCAGTTACACAGGGAACACTGAAGCTTTCTTT; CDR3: CASSYTGNTEAFF
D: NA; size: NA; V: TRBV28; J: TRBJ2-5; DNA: TGTGCCAGCAGGTCATGGCAGGGAGAGACCCAGTACTTC; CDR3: CASRSWQGETQYF
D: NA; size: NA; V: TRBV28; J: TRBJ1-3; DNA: TGTGCCAGCAGTTTATTGGGTGTCGAAAACACCATATATTTT; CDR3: CASSLLGVENTIYF
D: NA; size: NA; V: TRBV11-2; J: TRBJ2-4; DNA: TGTGCCAGCAGCCCCTACTCCGCCTCGGACAAAAACATTCAGTACTTC; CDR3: CASSPYSASDKNIQYF
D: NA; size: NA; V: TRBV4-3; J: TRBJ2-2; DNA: TGCGCCAGCAGCCAAGATAGTGTCCTCACTGGGGAGCTGTTTTTT; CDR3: CASSQDSVLTGELFF
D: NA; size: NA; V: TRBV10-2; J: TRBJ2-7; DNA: TGCGCCAGCAGGTCGGCAGGGAGCTACGAGCAGTACTTC; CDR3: CASRSAGSYEQYF
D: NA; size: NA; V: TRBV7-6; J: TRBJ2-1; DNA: TGTGCCAGCAGCTTAACCCCGACAGGCCGCTCCTACAATGAGCAGTTCTTC; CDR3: CASSLTPTGRSYNEQFF
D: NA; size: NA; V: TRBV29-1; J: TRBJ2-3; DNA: TGCAGCGTGGGAGAGGGGTACGGTACGCAGTATTTT; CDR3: CSVGEGYGTQYF
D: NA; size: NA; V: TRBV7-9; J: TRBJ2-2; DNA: TGTGCCAGCAGCTTAGTGGTCGGGGAGCTGTTTTTT; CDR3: CASSLVVGELFF
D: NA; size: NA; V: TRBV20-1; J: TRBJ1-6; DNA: TGCAGTGCTAGTGTAGAGACCCTCCACTTT; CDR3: CSASVETLHF